The text below deals with one T cell receptor (beta chain). The data were taken from a study of PD-L1 blockade in urothelial cancer. About the study: Prior regimens of chemotherapy numbered 0 to 3 per patient. Blood was tested 3 weeks (second dose) and 6 weeks into treatment. Counts from blood samples showed a median of 141,255 T cells.

The time point here: pretreatment peripheral blood. The cohort comprised individuals with locally advanced or metastatic urothelial carcinoma. Generated by immunoSEQ multiplex PCR, the TCRdb table keeps only in-frame clones and is missing some. Here the sample spans tens of thousands of clones, 81% being singletons. Between the trimmed V and J ends, which lost 5 bases and 0 bases, there was a span of 7 bases. The germline V gene encodes CDR1 LGHNT and CDR2 FRNRAP. The CDR3 is 14 residues long. The TCR was taken from a man aged 65-85 years with urothelial cancer. The material sequenced was PBMCs, taken around atezolizumab (anti-PD-L1) treatment. This rearrangement joins TRBV12-5 to TRBJ1-4, with unresolved D. The CDR3 is CASGETPTNEKLFF. The CDR3 DNA follows: TGTGCTAGTGGTGAGACTCCAACTAATGAAAAACTGTTTTTT.